This T cell receptor (beta chain) stems from a study of PD-L1 blockade in urothelial cancer. The repertoire was sequenced with immunoSEQ multiplex PCR; TCRdb's copy has only in-frame clones and lacks some. The sample contains 30,000 to 50,000 clones, roughly 89% of which appear only once. The source material was PBMCs, sampled around atezolizumab (anti-PD-L1) treatment. This receptor was taken from a man in his sixties with urothelial cancer.

In DNA form, the CDR3 reads TGTGCCAGCAGTTCACCCCGCGGGGGGCCTGGCCTCGGCTACACCTTC. Its translation is CASSSPRGGPGLGYTF. The rearrangement links TRBV6-5 to TRBJ1-2; the D gene is possibly TRBD1 (6 bases). Germline-derived CDR1 and CDR2 are MNHEY and SVGAGI. CDR3 length: 16 residues. V dropped 4 bases and J dropped 8 bases, with 23 bases sitting between them.